This T cell receptor beta chain was recovered during a study of cytomegalovirus exposure and HLA in healthy donors (dated by TCRdb to the late 2010s). Broadly, across the study: In an earlier analysis of roughly 500 of the donors, approximately 300 Gb of sequence data and some 100 million unique TCR beta sequences from about 179 million T cells were reported. Typing coverage varied by locus: roughly 629-640 donors for A, B, C, DRB1 and DQB1; roughly 560 for DQA1; approximately 570 for DPA1; approximately 450 for DPB1. Among 300 to 500 genotyped donors of the cohort, an average of about 220,000 unique TCR beta nucleotide sequences was sequenced per donor, of which 15% to 20% were non-productive. A later genetic analysis took genome-wide SNP genotypes for about three fifths of the 666 donors and used that subset as a discovery cohort. To study patterns of TCR occurrence, a later analysis re-analyzed previously published TCR beta repertoires from 700 or so donors and added high-resolution HLA genotyping. The aim of the study was to test whether cataloging public T cell receptors could identify signatures of past pathogen exposure. An earlier analysis of some 500 of the donors applied high-throughput TCR beta sequencing to assess whether each TCR beta V gene segment acted as functional or pseudogenic. The study used immunosequencing to profile the T cell repertoires of 670 or so subjects and linked those repertoires to cytomegalovirus serostatus. Alongside the repertoire data, information on donor age, sex, ethnicity and CMV serostatus was compiled. Besides the first cohort of roughly 640 subjects, a separate validation cohort made up of some 110 different subjects was used. Because of strong linkage in the cohort, four to six DR-DQ haplotypes were treated as single units for association and clustering. The study combined high-throughput TCR immunosequencing, statistical association of individual TCRs with disease status, and machine learning to predict cytomegalovirus infection status. Class I and class II HLA loci were covered by the typing at four-digit resolution. In the later analysis, no new phenotypic data were used to find candidate immune exposures; instead, reliance was placed on TCR beta sequences and their occurrence across donors. Of the 300 to 450 genotyped donors, 75% to 85% were placed in the genetic ancestry cluster associated with self-reported Caucasian donors. All discovery cohort repertoires had been generated using a single sequencing platform. An early release covering approximately 600 HLA-typed donors comprised roughly 300 gigabases of sequencing data and approximately 85 million unique TCR sequences.

About this clone: It has no known antigen specificity.

Library preparation used the immunoSEQ multiplex PCR assay. For the multiplex PCR, a mixture combining 60 forward primers for TCR Vbeta segments and 13 reverse primers for TCR Jbeta segments was used. The CDR3 region of rearranged TCR beta genes was amplified from genomic DNA by a multiplex PCR assay. The Illumina HiSeq System was used to sequence the amplified TCR beta libraries as 87-base-pair reads. The authors processed their data as follows. Across the 500 to 850 repertoires, a later analysis counted 80 million or so unique TCR beta chains, roughly 11 million of which were shared by at least two donors. Raw reads were error-corrected and collapsed into unique sequences with a nearest-neighbor algorithm that merged closely related sequences to remove PCR and sequencing errors. Alignment of CDR3 sequences to IMGT reference sequences was used to assign V, D and J gene segments. For a sequence to be retained, at least a six-nucleotide match to both a V gene segment and a J gene segment was required. A rearrangement counted as productive if the CDR3 had no stop codons and remained in frame with V and J, and every other rearrangement counted as non-productive. CDR3 was defined by IMGT convention, running from the second conserved V-encoded cysteine to the conserved J-encoded phenylalanine. In an earlier analysis of more than 550 of the donors, sequences lacking an unambiguous match to a single V gene segment were excluded. An earlier analysis of 450 to 650 of the donors called V segments functional above 56.7% productive rearrangements and segregating when the between-donor standard deviation exceeded 5%. A statistical classification framework was built for diagnosing cytomegalovirus status from the catalog of TCR beta chain sequences. V and J gene assignment, in a later analysis, came from comparing TCR nucleotide sequences with IMGT/GENE-DB human TR gene sequences. The TCRdist pipeline was used in a later analysis to assign CDR3 sequences and most-parsimonious VDJ recombination scenarios. In a later analysis, each TCR beta chain was defined by its CDR3 amino acid sequence together with its V-gene family, and reads without a unique V-gene family were excluded. In a later analysis, around 650 highly shared, low-generation-probability nucleotide sequences were removed to address suspected cross-contamination and a sequencing artifact. In a later analysis, a clonal expansion index was calculated for each public chain from normalized within-repertoire ranks of inferred template counts. A later analysis computed generation probabilities with a VDJ recombination model fitted to out-of-frame rearrangements, and checked the results against IGoR. Hypergeometric tests were used in a later analysis to score TCR-TCR, TCR-HLA and TCR-CMV co-occurrence, with a repertoire-size bias correction applied to the TCR pairs. A later analysis estimated false discovery rates by permuting HLA or CMV assignments 20 times. In a later analysis, co-occurring TCRs were grouped using DBSCAN, and TCRdist sequence similarity was added for clustering within HLA-allele-positive subsets. Repertoires with fewer than 30,000 or more than 120,000 public chains were left out of co-occurrence clustering, as were five repertoires with anomalous nucleotide sharing. TCRdb stores this immuneACCESS table with in-frame sequences only. Part of the clones is absent; in the studies checked, under half of the shortfall reflects unresolved V genes, and no reason is known for the rest. The DNA was the basis for D and trimming; V, J and clone size are from that table. This sample's table has entries for 200,000 or so clones. The ten largest account for 0.7% to 0.8% of the sample.

The cohort was made up of around 720 healthy bone marrow donors. Cohort members were all nominally healthy when sampled, although unrecorded immune exposures were likely present. The donor was CMV seronegative and belonged to the group of more than 300 seronegative cohort members. Each donor provided a peripheral blood sample, and peripheral blood mononuclear cells were used for TCR beta sequencing. The Qiagen DNeasy Blood Extraction Kit was used to extract genomic DNA from the blood cell samples. The full study reports these points: Because HLA typing was unavailable for some donors at each locus, only the typed subset was used in association tests. A later analysis found that TCR association rates varied across HLA loci, with DRB1 alleles showing the most associated TCRs and HLA-C alleles the fewest. In an earlier analysis of 587 of the donors, most TCR beta V segments appeared in productive rearrangements about 87% or about 30% of the time, broadly matching IMGT annotations. Sequencing depth was assumed to be roughly uniform across donors in the presence/absence analyses, though that assumption may not hold. Because counts were too low, around 17 rarely observed V segments, including chromosome 9 orphons, were left out of the earlier analysis of some 640 of the donors. A further reported finding was that TCR beta sequences accurately predicted the HLA-A and HLA-B alleles for most subjects in the first cohort. While some public TCRs were present in many individuals, most TCR sequences turned up only very rarely across donors. Assigning TCR associations to individual alleles was difficult when HLA alleles, especially DR and DQ, strongly co-occurred. The classifier was reported to diagnose cytomegalovirus status with high specificity and sensitivity in both the original cohort and the validation cohort. The sequencing pipeline was judged likely to have produced a cluster of highly shared sequence variants as a technical artifact. CMV serostatus was the only immune exposure information available for the cohort. A few of the identified cytomegalovirus-associated TCR beta chains were confirmed in vitro to be specific for cytomegalovirus antigens. Most CMV-associated TCR beta chains appeared to be HLA-restricted in a later analysis, and the HLA associations seemed to be driven largely by CMV exposure. According to the authors, the approach could potentially be generalized to other disease states and immunological phenotypes. Linkage disequilibrium might explain the correlated functional status among segregating V segments, but an unknown experimental factor could not be excluded. Several of the top co-occurrence clusters appeared to be linked to parvovirus B19, influenza, CMV and Epstein-Barr virus, according to a later analysis. At a false discovery rate of 0.05, a later analysis linked 15,000 to 20,000 TCR beta sequences to specific HLA alleles. According to a later genetic analysis, donors in an Asian-associated ancestry cluster had fewer N-insertions in productive TCRs than the approximately 670-donor mean. An association between a missense DCLRE1C variant and V-gene and J-gene trimming of TCR beta chains was found in a later genetic analysis and replicated in an independent cohort. Only TCR beta chains were sequenced in this cohort, and the absence of alpha or paired-chain data limited detectable features. Compared with equally common non-associated chains, HLA-associated TCR beta chains in a later analysis were more clonally expanded and had lower generation probabilities. The study gave a list of about 170 TCR beta chains associated with cytomegalovirus.

This sequence originates from a boy between 10 and 17 years old in good health and CMV-seronegative. The source material was PBMCs.

The CDR3 in this case is CAFQPVDRETGELFF. The nucleotide sequence reads as follows: TGTGCCTTTCAACCCGTGGACAGGGAAACCGGGGAGCTGTTTTTT. The V and J genes are TRBV30 and TRBJ2-2; 8 central nucleotides agree with TRBD1. At the junction V is shortened by 7 bases and J by 5 bases; bases outside the gene matches: 12. The CDR3, cysteine through phenylalanine, is 15 amino acids long. Only the CDR3 region is kept as DNA, spanning 45 bases read in frame from base 1. Looking up the germline V gene (reference sequence) yields CDR1 GTSNPN and CDR2 SVGIG.